These 17 T cell receptor beta chains were sequenced from one sample in a study of T cell clonotyping in hematopoietic cell transplantation. Produced via immunoSEQ multiplex PCR; TCRdb's table is partial and in-frame only. The sample lists tens of thousands of clones; 90% to 97% were seen once. Time point indicated: recipient sample about 28 days before transplant, after cytoreduction. The sequenced sample was peripheral blood mononuclear cells, obtained before stem cell transplant. The source is a woman between 45 and 60 years old with acute myeloid leukemia. Some clones in this sample may be carry-over from other donors' samples.

The rearrangement links TRBV5-8 to TRBJ1-2, with D perhaps TRBD1 (5 bases). Germline V lookup: CDR1 SGHTS, CDR2 YDEGEE. The CDR3 is 14 residues long. The V and J ends lost 5 bases and 5 bases respectively, with 16 bases between them. The DNA of the CDR3 is TGTGCCAGCAGATGGGGCCCGGGGGTATATGGCTACACCTTC. Protein product: CASRWGPGVYGYTF. Filled out from reference TRBV5-8 and TRBJ1-2, the complete variable domain reads EAGVTQSPTHLIKTRGQQATLRCSPISGHTSVYWYQQALGLGLQFLLWYDEGEERNRGNFPPRFSGRQFPNYSSELNVNALELEDSALYLCASRWGPGVYGYTFGSGTRLTVV.

The CDR3 DNA reads as TGTGCCAGCAGCTTGTTTGAAAAACTGTTTTTT. Its protein product is CASSLFEKLFF. This chain joins TRBV5-8 and TRBJ1-4; no firm D call. The CDR3 has 11 amino acids. V dropped 1 base and J dropped 7 bases, with 2 bases sitting between them. Germline lookup yields CDR1 SGHTS and CDR2 YDEGEE.

The CDR3 here is CAWSVPTKQFF. CDR3 sequence (DNA): TGTGCCTGGAGTGTACCCACTAAGCAGTTCTTC. The chain carries TRBV30 and TRBJ2-1, with no clear D. V lost 0 bases to trimming and J lost 11 bases, with 8 bases between them. This CDR3 comprises 11 residues. Germline V gene lookup returns CDR1 GTSNPN and CDR2 SVGIG (reference sequence).

The chain has TRBV6-5 and TRBJ1-2, with 7 bases that match TRBD1. The CDR3 has 15 amino acids. V trimming: 6 bases; J trimming: 2 bases; junction bases outside the gene matches: 9. Germline V gene sequence: CDR1 MNHEY, CDR2 SVGAGI. In DNA form, the CDR3 reads TGTGCCAGCAGCCAACTCTTGGGACAGAACTATGGCTACACCTTC. Residues: CASSQLLGQNYGYTF.

This clone was seen once. V is TRBV19 and J is TRBJ1-2; D unresolved. Germline V gene data show CDR1 as LNHDA and CDR2 as SQIVND (reference sequence). Trimming shortened V by 5 bases and J by 4 bases, and 11 bases separated the two germline ends. The CDR3 extends over 13 amino acids. Here the CDR3 DNA reads TGTGCCAGTAGTGAGAGCCAAGGCTATGGCTACACCTTC. Encoded protein: CASSESQGYGYTF.

V is TRBV30 and J is TRBJ2-7, with 11 bases aligning to TRBD1. J was trimmed by 5 bases and V by 1 base; bases with no gene match: 7. Germline-derived CDR1 and CDR2 are GTSNPN and SVGIG (reference sequence). The CDR3 runs 15 residues. The CDR3 loop reads CAWSGDRGVWDEQYF. CDR3 DNA sequence: TGTGCCTGGAGTGGGGACAGGGGGGTTTGGGACGAGCAGTACTTC.

The CDR3 region has the DNA TGTGCTAGTGGTTTTCACACTAGCGGCCGCCAAGAGACCCAGTACTTC. This encodes CASGFHTSGRQETQYF. This chain joins TRBV12-5 and TRBJ2-5; 8 nucleotides agree with TRBD2. CDR3 length: 16 residues. Germline CDR1 and CDR2: LGHNT and FRNRAP. With V trimmed by 3 bases and J by 1 base, 7 bases remained unmatched.

This rearrangement joins TRBV10-3 to TRBJ2-7; 15 bases are a match to TRBD2. This CDR3 is built from 15 residues. From germline, CDR1 is ENHRY and CDR2 SYGVKD. V lost 8 bases and J lost 7; bases outside the gene matches: 9. The CDR3 nucleotides are TGTGCCATCGGACTAGCGGGGGGGCCCTACAATGAGCAGTACTTC. Translating it yields CAIGLAGGPYNEQYF.

The V gene is TRBV29-1, the J gene TRBJ2-5; weak D call: TRBD1 (6 bases). From germline, CDR1 is SQVTM and CDR2 ANQGSEA. The V end was cut by 4 bases, the J end by 4 bases, with 16 bases between. The CDR3 extends over 14 amino acids. CDR3 nucleotide sequence: TGCAGCGTTGCACGTCAGGGGAAAGTAGAGACCCAGTACTTC. Translated: CSVARQGKVETQYF.

The chain carries TRBV7-2 and TRBJ1-6; TRBD1 agrees at 7 bases. V trimming: 5 bases; J trimming: 10 bases; junction bases outside the gene matches: 5. Germline-derived CDR1 and CDR2 are SGHTA and FQGNSA. CDR3 length equals 13 residues. CDR3 sequence reads: CASSVNRGSPLHF. The CDR3 coding sequence is TGTGCCAGCAGCGTAAACAGGGGATCACCCCTCCACTTT.

The genes are TRBV30 and TRBJ1-6, with D unclear. The CDR3 consists of 13 residues. The V gene's germline CDR1 is GTSNPN and CDR2 SVGIG (reference sequence). V shed 8 bases and J shed 10 bases, with 18 bases lying between them. CDR3 nucleotides: TGTGCCCGAACGAACGCGGGTCGGTCACCCCTCCACTTT. It yields the protein CARTNAGRSPLHF.

The chain uses TRBV5-1 and TRBJ2-5; the match to TRBD1 covers 11 bases. The CDR3 runs 16 residues. V dropped 0 bases and J dropped 1; count of bases not matched to a gene: 2. The V gene's germline CDR1 is SGHRS and CDR2 YFSETQ. DNA for the CDR3: TGCGCCAGCAGCTTGGGGGGGACAGGGGGCCAAGAGACCCAGTACTTC. Amino acids: CASSLGGTGGQETQYF.

This chain links TRBV6-1 with TRBJ2-1; the match to TRBD2 covers 9 bases. With 0 bases clipped from V and 8 bases from J, the junction kept 5 bases outside the gene matches. The CDR3 is 15 amino acids. Germline CDR1 is MNHNS and CDR2 is SASEGT. CDR3 DNA sequence: TGTGCCAGCAGTGAAGCTGGCGGGGGGGCTTATGAGCAGTTCTTC. Residues: CASSEAGGGAYEQFF.

V usage is TRBV5-1 and J usage is TRBJ1-1; TRBD1 agrees at 10 bases. Germline-derived CDR1 and CDR2 are SGHRS and YFSETQ. Germline trimming cut 3 bases from V and 3 bases from J; bases unmatched to any gene: 11. The CDR3 extends over 17 amino acids. Written as DNA, the CDR3 is TGCGCCAGCAGCTCGGAGGGGACAGGGGCGGGAGACACTGAAGCTTTCTTT. It translates to CASSSEGTGAGDTEAFF. The whole variable domain, filled in from reference TRBV5-1 and TRBJ1-1, reads KAGVTQTPRYLIKTRGQQVTLSCSPISGHRSVSWYQQTPGQGLQFLFEYFSETQRNKGNFPGRFSGRQFSNSRSEMNVSTLELGDSALYLCASSSEGTGAGDTEAFFGQGTRLTVV.

The CDR3 region has the DNA TGTGCCAGTCGCGGGATGGGAGAAAAACTGTTTTTT. Translated: CASRGMGEKLFF. This chain joins TRBV6-1 and TRBJ1-4; no definite D call. V lost 9 bases, J lost 8 bases, and 13 bases lay in between. CDR3 size: 12 residues. CDR1 MNHNS and CDR2 SASEGT come from the germline V gene.

The CDR3 bases are TGTGCCAGCAGTGCGAGGTCGGGTGCGTCCTACAATGAGCAGTTCTTC. Translated: CASSARSGASYNEQFF. V and J are TRBV2 and TRBJ2-1; D is ambiguous. The CDR3 runs 16 residues. Germline loops: CDR1 SNHLY, CDR2 FYNNEI. The V end was cut by 4 bases, the J end by 1 base, with 14 bases between.

This CDR3 reads CASSQDSQGTDTQYF. The CDR3 DNA reads as TGTGCCAGCAGCCAAGATAGTCAGGGCACAGATACGCAGTATTTT. This rearrangement joins TRBV4-2 to TRBJ2-3; D is unclear. The CDR3 has 15 residues. The germline V and J ends were trimmed by 0 bases and 1 base, with 8 bases remaining between them. Germline CDR1 LGHNA, CDR2 YNFKEQ.